This TCR beta chain derives from a study of T cell clusters in autoimmune cytopenias. Findings and limits, study-wide: Physiological T cell clusters of healthy donors were apparently absent in primary autoimmune cytopenia patients. The T cell clusters came from computational analysis alone and lack functional validation. TRB repertoire shifts in secondary cytopenia and chronic lymphocytic leukemia mostly reflected lymphoma, not autoimmunity.

This CDR3 region has 14 residues. Germline CDR1 reads SGHRS; CDR2 reads YFSETQ. One tube held mixed TRB-A and TRB-B primer pools for touch-down PCR. TCRdb reprocessed the multiplex PCR reads, with one entry per CDR3 protein and no DNA. The listing records thousands of distinct CDR3 sequences. TRB was amplified from approximately 250 ng of peripheral blood genomic DNA per sample. About this clonotype itself: What it binds is not known.

The chain is built from TRBV5-1 and TRBJ2-2; TCRdb's D call of TRBD1 is untestable without DNA. The specimen was peripheral blood. The receptor was derived from a human donor with an autoimmune cytopenia or autoimmune hepatitis (not recorded which). The CDR3 sequence: CATTGQTDTGELFF. The full variable domain, its missing parts supplied by reference TRBV5-1 and TRBJ2-2, is KAGVTQTPRYLIKTRGQQVTLSCSPISGHRSVSWYQQTPGQGLQFLFEYFSETQRNKGNFPGRFSGRQFSNSRSEMNVSTLELGDSALYLCATTGQTDTGELFFGEGSRLTVL.